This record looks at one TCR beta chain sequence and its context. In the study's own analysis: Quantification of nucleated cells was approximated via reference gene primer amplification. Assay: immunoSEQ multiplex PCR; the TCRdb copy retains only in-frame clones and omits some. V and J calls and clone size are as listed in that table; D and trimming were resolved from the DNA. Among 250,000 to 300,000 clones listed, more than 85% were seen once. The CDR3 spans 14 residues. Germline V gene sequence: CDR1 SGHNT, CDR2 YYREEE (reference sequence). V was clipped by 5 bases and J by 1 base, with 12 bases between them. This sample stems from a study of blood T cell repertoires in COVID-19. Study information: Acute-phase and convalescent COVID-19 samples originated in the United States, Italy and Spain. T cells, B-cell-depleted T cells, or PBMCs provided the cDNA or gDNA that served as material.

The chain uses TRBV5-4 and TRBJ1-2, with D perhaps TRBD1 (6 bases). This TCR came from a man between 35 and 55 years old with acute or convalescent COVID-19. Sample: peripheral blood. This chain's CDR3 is CASSNGQFNYGYTF. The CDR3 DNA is TGTGCCAGCAGTAACGGACAGTTTAACTATGGCTACACCTTC.